A single sample gave rise to the 26 T cell receptor beta chains below, sequenced in a study of T-cell memory formation after mild COVID-19. TCRdb reanalysed the 5' RACE reads using MiXCR and keeps one entry per CDR3 protein. The table includes about 100,000 distinct CDR3 sequences, roughly 10% detected once. Specimen: PBMCs or a T cell subset sorted from them (not recorded which). The source is a man aged 18 to 30 who had mild COVID-19 (a few samples of this study predate the infection). Cell type and time point are not known.

The chain joins TRBV9 to TRBJ2-5; D not certain. Germline V gene sequence: CDR1 SGDLS, CDR2 YYNGEE. The CDR3 loop spans 14 amino acids. V dropped 1 base and J dropped 9 bases, with 16 bases sitting between them. For the CDR3, the DNA is TGTGCCAGCAGCGTAATGGCGGACCCTGGGGCCCAGTACTTC. Its protein product is CASSVMADPGAQYF.

V and J are TRBV15 and TRBJ2-5; D gene uncertain. The CDR3 length is 13 residues. CDR1 and CDR2 (germline): LNHNV, YYDKDF (reference sequence). V gave up 3 bases and J gave up 0 bases, with 5 bases separating them. CDR3 loop: CATSREYQETQYF. The DNA for the CDR3 is TGTGCCACCAGCAGGGAGTACCAAGAGACCCAGTACTTC.

Comment on this clonotype: Its ends do not fully match the called genes, so a read error is possible. V gene TRBV7-6 combines with J gene TRBJ2-5, with D perhaps matching TRBD1 (6 bases). Germline loops: CDR1 SGHVS, CDR2 FNYEAQ. The CDR3 has 15 residues. CDR3 loop: CASRPPGQGQENQYF. The DNA for the CDR3 is TGTGCCAGCAGACCTCCGGGGCAGGGACAAGAGAACCAGTACTTC.

V usage is TRBV5-1 and J usage is TRBJ2-7; D uncertain. V was shortened by 1 base and J by 2 bases, with 10 bases between the two germline ends. The CDR3 covers 14 residues. The germline gives CDR1 SGHRS, CDR2 YFSETQ. The CDR3 loop reads CASSLRSSPYEQYF. The CDR3 coding sequence is TGCGCCAGCAGCTTGAGAAGCTCCCCCTACGAGCAGTACTTC.

This clonotype was detected only a few times. The V gene is TRBV12-3 or TRBV12-4, the J gene TRBJ1-5; 10 bases align to TRBD1. V dropped 6 bases and J dropped 9; count of bases not matched to a gene: 8. CDR3 length equals 14 residues. The CDR3 is CASSLGDRGWPQHF. In nucleotides, the CDR3 is TGTGCCAGCAGCTTGGGGGACAGGGGCTGGCCCCAGCATTTT.

The rearrangement uses TRBV5-1 and TRBJ1-1; D is uncertain. V was clipped by 5 bases and J by 8 bases, with 22 bases between them. Germline-derived CDR1 and CDR2 are SGHRS and YFSETQ. The CDR3 runs to 15 residues. CDR3 DNA: TGCGCCAGCAGACCGGGCCCTTCCCCCGACCTAGAAGCTTTCTTT. Translation gives CASRPGPSPDLEAFF.

This clonotype came up a few times. The rearrangement links TRBV20-1 to TRBJ2-1; D gene ambiguous. The CDR3 runs to 13 residues. V lost 5 bases to trimming and J lost 2 bases, with 10 bases between them. Germline assignment: CDR1 DFQATT and CDR2 SNEGSKA (reference sequence). Written as DNA, the CDR3 is TGCAGTGCTTCTAGTGTCCCCTACAATGAGCAGTTCTTC. This translates into CSASSVPYNEQFF.

The rearrangement joins TRBV5-6 to TRBJ2-7, with 7 positions matching TRBD1. Germline V CDR1 and CDR2: SGHDT, YYEEEE. This CDR3 is built from 17 residues. Trimming took 2 bases from V and 3 from J; bases not matched to a gene: 14. The CDR3 region is CASSFGGRGQESYEQYV. DNA of the CDR3: TGTGCCAGCAGCTTTGGGGGCCGCGGACAGGAGAGCTACGAGCAGTACGTC.

CDR3 sequence (DNA): TGTGCCAGCAGTACACCCCGGACAGGGGAACCTGAAGCTTTCTTT. Translating it yields CASSTPRTGEPEAFF. J is TRBJ1-1 and V is TRBV6-1; TRBD1 agrees at 9 bases. V was pared by 5 bases and J by 6 bases, with 10 bases of the junction left unmatched. This CDR3 has 15 residues. Per germline, CDR1 MNHNS and CDR2 SASEGT.

This chain connects TRBV6-5 to TRBJ1-1; D remains ambiguous. Trimming stripped 5 bases from V and 0 bases from J, with 13 bases between. From germline, CDR1 is MNHEY and CDR2 SVGAGI. This CDR3 has 15 residues. DNA of the CDR3: TGTGCCAGCAGTGTTGAGACACAGATGAACACTGAAGCTTTCTTT. It yields the protein CASSVETQMNTEAFF.

The genes are TRBV6-6 and TRBJ2-1; TRBD2 matches at 7 bases. The CDR3 consists of 16 residues. After removal of 2 bases from V and 5 bases from J, the junction contained 9 bases not matched to a gene. CDR1 is MNHNY, CDR2 SVGAGI, per germline (reference sequence). The CDR3: CASSYLVAGDDNEQFF. In nucleotides, the CDR3 is TGTGCCAGCAGTTACCTGGTTGCGGGGGATGACAATGAGCAGTTCTTC.

In this sample, this clonotype turned up a few times. The V call is TRBV29-1, the J call TRBJ2-5; TRBD2 is a possible D gene (5 bases). Germline lookup yields CDR1 SQVTM and CDR2 ANQGSEA. The CDR3 is 13 amino acids. V was cut by 2 bases and J by 2 bases, with 9 bases left in between. CDR3 loop: CSVEKRRQETQYF. The CDR3 nucleotides are TGCAGCGTTGAAAAGCGGCGACAAGAGACCCAGTACTTC. The full variable domain, its missing parts supplied by reference TRBV29-1 and TRBJ2-5, is SAVISQKPSRDICQRGTSLTIQCQVDSQVTMMFWYRQQPGQSLTLIATANQGSEATYESGFVIDKFPISRPNLTFSTLTVSNMSPEDSSIYLCSVEKRRQETQYFGPGTRLLVL.

The rearrangement uses TRBV28 and TRBJ2-1, with TRBD2 identical over 9 bases. V lost 3 bases and J lost 8; bases outside the gene matches: 14. Per the germline V gene, CDR1 is MDHEN and CDR2 is SYDVKM. The CDR3 sequence is 17 residues long. Written as DNA, the CDR3 is TGTGCCAGCAGTTTGTTGCTCGCGGGGGGGCGAGCTCATGAGCAGTTCTTC. Protein sequence: CASSLLLAGGRAHEQFF.

At least ten counts were recorded for this clonotype. The chain joins TRBV7-8 to TRBJ1-4; D is undetermined. Germline CDR1 reads SGHVS; CDR2 reads FQNEAQ. The CDR3 is 15 amino acids. V was pared by 1 base and J by 7 bases, with 13 bases between. The CDR3 DNA reads TGTGCCAGCAGCTTAGTAGAGGGCGCGGGTGAAAAACTGTTTTTT. Encoded protein: CASSLVEGAGEKLFF.

The V gene is TRBV27, the J gene TRBJ1-1, with a possible D match to TRBD1 (6 bases). V was cut by 5 bases and J by 6 bases, with 13 bases left in between. The CDR3 spans 13 residues. The V gene's germline CDR1 is MNHEY and CDR2 SMNVEV (reference sequence). CDR3 coding DNA: TGTGCCAGCAGTAATAGGGGGACATCTGAAGCTTTCTTT. It specifies CASSNRGTSEAFF.

This clonotype has more than one count but fewer than ten. This chain connects TRBV12-3 or TRBV12-4 to TRBJ2-3, with 10 bases lining up with TRBD2. Trimming removed 4 bases from V and 3 bases from J; junction bases left unmatched: 4. The CDR3 has 15 residues. CDR3 nucleotide sequence: TGTGCCAGCAGTTCTACTAGCGGGAATACAGATACGCAGTATTTT. Protein: CASSSTSGNTDTQYF.

This sequence joins TRBV4-3 and TRBJ1-5, with a possible D match to TRBD1 (5 bases). The V gene lost 0 bases and the J gene lost 6 bases, with 12 bases spanning the gap. This CDR3 contains 15 residues. CDR1 and CDR2 (germline): LGHNA, YSLEER. The CDR3 loop is CASSQEWGGGQPQHF. The CDR3 DNA reads as TGCGCCAGCAGCCAAGAATGGGGGGGAGGTCAGCCCCAGCATTTT.

This clonotype was picked up a small number of times. The rearrangement joins TRBV4-1 to TRBJ2-3; D may be TRBD1 or TRBD2 (6 bases each). V lost 5 bases and J 1 base, leaving 16 bases between the germline ends. The CDR3 has 16 residues. Germline V gives CDR1 MGHRA, CDR2 YSYEKL. CDR3 amino acids: CASSNPLGGRTDTQYF. The CDR3 coding sequence is TGCGCCAGCAGCAATCCGTTAGGGGGGCGCACAGATACGCAGTATTTT.

This clonotype has more than one count but fewer than ten. V usage is TRBV12-3 or TRBV12-4 and J usage is TRBJ2-1, with TRBD2 identical over 11 bases. The CDR3 totals 18 residues. After removal of 6 bases from V and 5 bases from J, the junction contained 15 bases not matched to a gene. CDR3 in amino acids: CASRRQGSASGGNNEQFF. The CDR3 DNA follows: TGTGCCAGCAGGCGACAGGGTTCGGCTAGCGGGGGGAACAATGAGCAGTTCTTC.

The chain recombines TRBV7-9 with TRBJ1-5; D gene ambiguous. Germline V gene data show CDR1 as SEHNR and CDR2 as FQNEAQ (reference sequence). This CDR3 contains 13 residues. V lost 7 bases, J lost 7 bases, and 14 bases lay in between. The chain's CDR3 is CASNFALGQPQHF. The DNA of the CDR3 is TGTGCCAGCAACTTTGCCTTGGGCCAGCCCCAGCATTTT. Full variable domain (remainder filled in from reference TRBV7-9 and TRBJ1-5): DTGVSQNPRHKITKRGQNVTFRCDPISEHNRLYWYRQTLGQGPEFLTYFQNEAQLEKSRLLSDRFSAERPKGSFSTLEIQRTEQGDSAMYLCASNFALGQPQHFGDGTRLSIL.

This clonotype was seen a handful of times. The chain carries TRBV7-6 and TRBJ2-2, with a weak D call TRBD1 (6 bases). The germline V and J ends were trimmed by 5 bases and 7 bases, with 11 bases remaining between them. Germline V gene sequence: CDR1 SGHVS, CDR2 FNYEAQ. The CDR3 runs to 13 residues. The DNA of the CDR3 is TGTGCCAGCAGCCACAGGGAGAACGGGGAGCTGTTTTTT. Translating it yields CASSHRENGELFF.

V usage is TRBV5-5 and J usage is TRBJ1-3; 10 nucleotides align to TRBD1. Germline trimming cut 5 bases from V and 4 bases from J; bases unmatched to any gene: 6. CDR3 size: 15 residues. Germline V gene sequence: CDR1 SGHKS, CDR2 YYEKEE (reference sequence). The CDR3 nucleotides read TGTGCCAGCAGACCGGGACAGGGGAGGGGAAACACCATATATTTT. Its translation is CASRPGQGRGNTIYF.

J is TRBJ1-1 and V is TRBV7-9; the D is unclear. The germline gives CDR1 SEHNR, CDR2 FQNEAQ (reference sequence). This CDR3 has 16 residues. V dropped 5 bases and J dropped 1 base, with 17 bases sitting between them. In DNA, the CDR3 is TGTGCCAGCAGCCCCGAGGGTCCAGGAACGAACACTGAAGCTTTCTTT. Its protein is CASSPEGPGTNTEAFF.

This clonotype was found a few times. The CDR3 reads CSVTAPGANVLTF. For the CDR3, the DNA is TGCAGCGTGACGGCACCTGGGGCCAACGTCCTGACTTTC. The chain combines TRBV29-1 with TRBJ2-6; D not certain. Germline V gives CDR1 SQVTM, CDR2 ANQGSEA. The CDR3 runs to 13 residues. V dropped 6 bases and J dropped 2 bases, with 8 bases sitting between them.

V usage is TRBV6-6 and J usage is TRBJ2-7, with D uncertain. Germline V gene data show CDR1 as MNHNY and CDR2 as SVGAGI (reference sequence). The CDR3 consists of 14 residues. Trimming removed 6 bases at V and 7 bases at J, with 19 bases between. The CDR3 is CASSNGPGDGEQYF. The CDR3 nucleotides read TGTGCCAGCAGCAACGGGCCAGGCGACGGAGAGCAGTACTTC.

The chain links TRBV11-2 to TRBJ2-5; D remains unclear. The CDR3 length is 13 residues. V lost 5 bases and J 6 bases, leaving 13 bases between the germline ends. Germline loops: CDR1 SGHAT, CDR2 FQNNGV. The DNA for the CDR3 is TGTGCCAGCAGCCTGCCCGGTCGGAAGACCCAGTACTTC. Its translation: CASSLPGRKTQYF. Looking up the rest from reference TRBV11-2 and TRBJ2-5 gives the full variable domain: EAGVAQSPRYKIIEKRQSVAFWCNPISGHATLYWYQQILGQGPKLLIQFQNNGVVDDSQLPKDRFSAERLKGVDSTLKIQPAKLEDSAVYLCASSLPGRKTQYFGPGTRLLVL.